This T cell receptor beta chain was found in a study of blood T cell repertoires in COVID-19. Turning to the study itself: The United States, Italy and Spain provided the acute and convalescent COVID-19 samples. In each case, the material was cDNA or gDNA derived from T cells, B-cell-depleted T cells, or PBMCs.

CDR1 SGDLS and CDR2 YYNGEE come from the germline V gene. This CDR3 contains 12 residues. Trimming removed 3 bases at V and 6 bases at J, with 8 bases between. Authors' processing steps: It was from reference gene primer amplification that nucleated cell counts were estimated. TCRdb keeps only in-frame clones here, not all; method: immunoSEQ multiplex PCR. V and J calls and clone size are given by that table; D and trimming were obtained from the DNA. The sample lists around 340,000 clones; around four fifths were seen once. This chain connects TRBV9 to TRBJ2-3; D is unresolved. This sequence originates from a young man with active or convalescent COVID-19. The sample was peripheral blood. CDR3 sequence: CASSALMDTQYF. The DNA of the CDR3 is TGTGCCAGCAGCGCCCTTATGGATACGCAGTATTTT.